The present T cell receptor beta chain was sequenced within a study of radiotherapy plus CTLA-4 blockade in lung cancer. Germline assignment: CDR1 SGHDT and CDR2 YYEEEE. CDR3 length equals 13 residues. Between the trimmed V and J ends, which lost 1 base and 4 bases, there was a span of 8 bases. Repertoires were generated with immunoSEQ multiplex PCR, while TCRdb's copy carries only in-frame clones and drops some. This sample has some 70,000 clones, with less than 80% found just once. The V gene is TRBV5-6, the J gene TRBJ2-5, with D maybe TRBD2 (5 bases). This sequence originates from a human donor with non-small cell lung cancer who had a complete response to radiotherapy plus ipilimumab. The sample here was peripheral blood, taken from a patient treated with radiotherapy plus ipilimumab. The chain's CDR3 is CASSLPRAETQYF. CDR3 DNA sequence: TGTGCCAGCAGCTTGCCGCGGGCAGAGACCCAGTACTTC.